This T cell receptor beta chain was sequenced for a study of monozygotic twins with cystic fibrosis. This table comes from immunoSEQ multiplex PCR, and its TCRdb copy is limited to in-frame clones, with some not included. The sample has 30,000 to 35,000 clones, roughly 96% seen once. General study results and limits: The repertoire was suggested to be naive-dominated, clonality median around 0.0089. Co-twins had the most similar V usage for 13 of 16 pairs, J for 8.

CDR1 is SGHKS and CDR2 is YYEKEE in the germline V gene (reference sequence). This CDR3 region has 12 residues. The V end lost 6 bases, the J end lost 9 bases, and 13 bases lay between the germline ends. As for this clone: Its antigen is as yet unknown.

The sample taken for sequencing was blood. The clonotype was recovered from a girl aged 2-15 years with cystic fibrosis. The chain links TRBV5-5 to TRBJ2-1; a possible D gene is TRBD1 (6 bases). The CDR3 here is CASTLTGTEQFF. DNA for the CDR3: TGTGCCAGCACCCTCACAGGGACTGAGCAGTTCTTC.